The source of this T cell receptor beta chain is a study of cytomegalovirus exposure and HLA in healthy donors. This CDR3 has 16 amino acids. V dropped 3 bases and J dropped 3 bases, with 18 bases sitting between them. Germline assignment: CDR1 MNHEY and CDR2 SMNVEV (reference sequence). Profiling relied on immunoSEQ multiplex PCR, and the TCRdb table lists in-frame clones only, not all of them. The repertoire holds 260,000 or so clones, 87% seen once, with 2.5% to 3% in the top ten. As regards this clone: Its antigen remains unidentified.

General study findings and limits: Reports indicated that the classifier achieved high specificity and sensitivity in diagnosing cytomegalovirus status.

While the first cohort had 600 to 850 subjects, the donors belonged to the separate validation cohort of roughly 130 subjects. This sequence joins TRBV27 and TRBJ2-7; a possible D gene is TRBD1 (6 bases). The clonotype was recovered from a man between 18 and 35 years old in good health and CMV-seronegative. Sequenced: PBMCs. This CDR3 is CASSFGVAGEYYEQYF. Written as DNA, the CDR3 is TGTGCCAGCAGTTTTGGGGTGGCAGGGGAGTACTACGAGCAGTACTTC.